This T cell receptor (beta chain) stems from a study of blood T cell repertoires in COVID-19. Overall study: Samples came from the United States, Italy and Spain, spanning acute and convalescent COVID-19. From T cells, B-cell-depleted T cells, or PBMCs came the material, which was cDNA or gDNA.

In the original workflow: Amplification with reference gene primers provided the estimates of nucleated cell counts. The data were produced by immunoSEQ multiplex PCR, yet TCRdb's version contains in-frame clones alone and is incomplete. That table gives V, J and clone size, and the DNA gave D and trimming. The sample carries some 78,000 clones, around 86% recorded once. Trimming took 3 bases from V and 3 from J; bases not matched to a gene: 8. This CDR3 contains 16 residues. Germline V gives CDR1 MNHNS, CDR2 SASEGT. The chain has TRBV6-1 and TRBJ2-1; 7 bases align to TRBD1. The sequenced material came from peripheral blood. This clonotype was obtained from a man aged 50-59 years with active or convalescent COVID-19. The CDR3 sequence: CASSDQGVGHYNEQFF. The CDR3 DNA reads as TGTGCCAGCAGTGATCAGGGGGTTGGCCACTACAATGAGCAGTTCTTC.